Given below is one TCR beta chain in context. The target of this receptor is not known. One base away there is no much larger clone; base qualities are not given. This specimen belongs to a study of T-cell reconstitution after alpha-beta-depleted transplantation in children (dated by TCRdb to 2016 to 2017). As for the study more broadly: Using TCR repertoire profiling, the study followed T-cell immune reconstitution in a quantitative way in children after TCRalphabeta/CD19-depleted allogeneic hematopoietic cell transplantation.

What the work shows at the level of the full study, not this receptor alone: In some patients, the high TCRbeta diversity seen at day 60 was put down to recipient T cells and intrathymic progenitors that had survived conditioning. Over the following months the frequencies of hyperexpanded clones went down, and after one year T-cell counts and TCRbeta diversity were mostly credited to newly produced T cells. The apparently early recovery of alphabetaT-cell counts about two months after transplant reportedly depended on only several hundred rapidly expanded clones that came from non-depleted graft cells.

According to the study, the label for this sample's treatment or condition signals: allogeneic hematopoietic cell transplantation with graft depleted of TCRalphabeta T cells and CD19 B cells. Transplant recipients were children who received TCRalphabeta/CD19-depleted allogeneic hematopoietic cell grafts. CDR1 and CDR2, per the germline V gene, are SGHRS and YFSETQ. CDR3 length: 14 amino acids, cysteine to phenylalanine. CDR3 DNA only is kept here, 42 bases in frame from base 1. Preparation of the library involved PCR. The sequencing machine was an Illumina HiSeq 2500. To normalize quantification of the TCRbeta repertoire, the TCR libraries were built with molecular barcoding that relied on unique molecular identifiers. The public reads were run again by TCRdb, first through fastp at Q25 and then through MiXCR, and only productive beta chains were kept. CDR3 protein duplicates are merged, each entry listing the most common genes and DNA. The sample table lists about a million distinct CDR3 sequences, roughly 29% of them with a count of one. 25% to 35% of the sample rests with the top ten.

This sequence uses TRBV5-1 and TRBJ2-3; the D gene identity is not certain. The J call may be incorrect, as the DNA end agrees better with TRBJ1-5. The clonotype comes from a boy under two years old who had a stem cell transplant for SCID, so the T cells may come from the graft donor. The starting material was PBMCs, mostly from graft donor cells, obtained 360 days after TCRalphabeta/CD19-depleted stem cell transplant. The CDR3: CASSLEAGTDTQHF. The DNA is as follows: TGCGCCAGCAGCTTGGAAGCAGGCACAGATACGCAGCATTTT.